This T cell receptor beta chain was sequenced for a study of graft-versus-host responses after intestinal transplantation. Study in general: Among the recipients, transplants were multivisceral, liver-intestinal, or isolated intestinal. General study findings and limits: The marrow of recipients harbored GvH clones, and ileum or blood showed some of them first. Allografts of one patient group, those with graft-donor T cell macrochimerism, had high graft-versus-host to host-versus-graft clonal ratios.

Here immunoSEQ multiplex PCR was the method, and the copy in TCRdb shows in-frame clones only, minus some. The table shows more than 55,000 clones, with 80% to 90% occurring only once. With respect to this clone: What it binds is not known.

This material consisted of PBMCs, taken 26 days after transplant. The origin of this receptor is a human patient who received an intestinal transplant, so some T cells may come from the graft donor.

The CDR3 DNA is TGTGCCAGCATACGGACTAGCGCAAGCACAGATACGCAGTATTTT. It specifies CASIRTSASTDTQYF. The chain uses TRBV2 and TRBJ2-3, with TRBD2 matching over 9 bases. The V and J ends lost 7 bases and 0 bases, in that order; junction bases with no gene match: 5. CDR1 and CDR2 (germline): SNHLY, FYNNEI. This CDR3 is built from 15 residues.